Described below is a single T cell receptor (beta chain) sequence and its context. The antigen remains undetermined. This sample stems from a study of T cells after yellow fever vaccination. Notes on the study in general: FACS-sorted repertoires could harbor abundant contaminating bulk-population clonotypes. The booster saw the reappearance of most primary-vaccination clones (approximately 96% CD4, around 88% CD8). A small share of clonotypes appeared in both CD4 and CD8 compartments.

In germline, CDR1 is SEHNR, CDR2 FQNEAQ (reference sequence). V dropped 2 bases and J dropped 3 bases, with 11 bases sitting between them. The CDR3 extends over 14 amino acids. TCRdb re-analysed the 5' RACE reads in MiXCR, keeping a single row per CDR3 protein. The top ten clones hold 15% of a sample with about 360,000 distinct CDR3 sequences, about 6.2% of them seen once. The chain is built from TRBV7-9 and TRBJ2-7, with a weak D call TRBD1 (6 bases). The sample here was PBMCs, taken 5 days after the yellow fever booster vaccination. The receptor's source is a man under 40 who received the YFV17D yellow fever vaccine. CDR3 DNA: TGTGCCAGCAGCTTATCCGACAGGCTCTACGAGCAGTACTTC. It encodes CASSLSDRLYEQYF.